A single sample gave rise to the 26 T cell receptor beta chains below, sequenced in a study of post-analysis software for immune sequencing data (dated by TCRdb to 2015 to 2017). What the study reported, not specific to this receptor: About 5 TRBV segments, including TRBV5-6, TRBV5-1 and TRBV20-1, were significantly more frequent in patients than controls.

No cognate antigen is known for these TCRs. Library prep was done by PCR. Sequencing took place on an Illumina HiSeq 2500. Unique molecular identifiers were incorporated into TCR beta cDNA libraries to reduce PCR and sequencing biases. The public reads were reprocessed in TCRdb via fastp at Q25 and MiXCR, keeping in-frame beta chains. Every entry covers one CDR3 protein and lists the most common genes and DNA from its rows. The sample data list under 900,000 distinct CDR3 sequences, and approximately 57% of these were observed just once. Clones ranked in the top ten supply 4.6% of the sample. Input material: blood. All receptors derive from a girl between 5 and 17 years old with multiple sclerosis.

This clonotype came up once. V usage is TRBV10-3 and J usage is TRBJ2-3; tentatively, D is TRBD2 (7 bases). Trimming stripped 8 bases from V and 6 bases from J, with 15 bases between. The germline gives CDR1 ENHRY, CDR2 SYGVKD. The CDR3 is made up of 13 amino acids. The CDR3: CAIRPGGADTQYF. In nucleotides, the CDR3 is TGTGCCATCCGTCCGGGGGGCGCGGATACGCAGTATTTT.

The CDR3 reads CATSRDGNGGETQYF. The DNA of the CDR3 is TGTGCCACCAGCAGAGATGGGAATGGGGGCGAGACCCAGTACTTC. The gene calls are TRBV15 and TRBJ2-5; the D gene is possibly TRBD1 (6 bases). From germline, CDR1 is LNHNV and CDR2 YYDKDF (reference sequence). The germline V and J ends were trimmed by 0 bases and 5 bases, with 13 bases remaining between them. This CDR3 is 15 amino acids long. The full variable domain, in which reference TRBV15 and TRBJ2-5 provide the parts outside the CDR3, is DAMVIQNPRYQVTQFGKPVTLSCSQTLNHNVMYWYQQKSSQAPKLLFHYYDKDFNNEADTPDNFQSRRPNTSFCFLDIRSPGLGDTAMYLCATSRDGNGGETQYFGPGTRLLVL.

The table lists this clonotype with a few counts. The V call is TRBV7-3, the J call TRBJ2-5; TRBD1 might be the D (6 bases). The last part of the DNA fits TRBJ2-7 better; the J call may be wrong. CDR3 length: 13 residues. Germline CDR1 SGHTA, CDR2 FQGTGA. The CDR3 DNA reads TGTGCCAGCAGCTTAATGGACAGTGGCGAGCAGTACTTC. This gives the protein CASSLMDSGEQYF.

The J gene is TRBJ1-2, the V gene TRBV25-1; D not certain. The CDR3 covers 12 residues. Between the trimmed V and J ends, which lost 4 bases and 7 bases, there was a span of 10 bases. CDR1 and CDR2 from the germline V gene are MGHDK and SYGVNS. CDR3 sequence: CASSGMGGGYTF. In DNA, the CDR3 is TGTGCCAGCAGTGGGATGGGTGGTGGCTACACCTTC.

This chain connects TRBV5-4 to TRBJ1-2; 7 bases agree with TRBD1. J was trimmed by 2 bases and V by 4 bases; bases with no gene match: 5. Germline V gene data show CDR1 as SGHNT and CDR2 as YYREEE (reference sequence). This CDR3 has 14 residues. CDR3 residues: CASSLKGQNYGYTF. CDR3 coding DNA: TGTGCCAGCAGCCTAAAGGGACAGAACTATGGCTACACCTTC.

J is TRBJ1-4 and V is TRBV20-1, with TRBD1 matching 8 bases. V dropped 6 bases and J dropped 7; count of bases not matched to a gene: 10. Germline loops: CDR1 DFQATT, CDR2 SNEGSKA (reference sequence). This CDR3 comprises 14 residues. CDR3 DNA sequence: TGCAGTGCGAGACCCTACAGGGGGACTGAAAAACTGTTTTTT. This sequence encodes CSARPYRGTEKLFF.

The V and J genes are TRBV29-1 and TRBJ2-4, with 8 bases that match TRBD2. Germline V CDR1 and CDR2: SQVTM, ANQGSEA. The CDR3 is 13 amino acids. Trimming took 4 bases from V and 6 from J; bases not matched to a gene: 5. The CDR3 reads CSVGLAMTNIQYF. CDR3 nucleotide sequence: TGCAGCGTTGGACTAGCGATGACAAACATTCAGTACTTC. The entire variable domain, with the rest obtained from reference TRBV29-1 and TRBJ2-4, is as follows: SAVISQKPSRDICQRGTSLTIQCQVDSQVTMMFWYRQQPGQSLTLIATANQGSEATYESGFVIDKFPISRPNLTFSTLTVSNMSPEDSSIYLCSVGLAMTNIQYFGAGTRLSVL.

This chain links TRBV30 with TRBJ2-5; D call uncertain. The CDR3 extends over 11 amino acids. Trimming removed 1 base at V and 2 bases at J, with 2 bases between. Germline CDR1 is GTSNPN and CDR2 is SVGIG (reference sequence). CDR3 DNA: TGTGCCTGGAGTGCACAAGAGACCCAGTACTTC. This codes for CAWSAQETQYF. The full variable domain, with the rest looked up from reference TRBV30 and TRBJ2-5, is SQTIHQWPATLVQPVGSPLSLECTVEGTSNPNLYWYRQAAGRGLQLLFYSVGIGQISSEVPQNLSASRPQDRQFILSSKKLLLSDSGFYLCAWSAQETQYFGPGTRLLVL.

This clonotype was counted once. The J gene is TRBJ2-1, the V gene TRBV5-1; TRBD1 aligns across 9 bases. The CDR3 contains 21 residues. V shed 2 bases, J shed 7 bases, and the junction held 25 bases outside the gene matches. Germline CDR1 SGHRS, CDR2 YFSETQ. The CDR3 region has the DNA TGCGCCAGCAGCTTATCTACTCCGGGACAGGGTCTTCTGAATTCGAGGAATGAGCAGTTCTTC. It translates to CASSLSTPGQGLLNSRNEQFF.

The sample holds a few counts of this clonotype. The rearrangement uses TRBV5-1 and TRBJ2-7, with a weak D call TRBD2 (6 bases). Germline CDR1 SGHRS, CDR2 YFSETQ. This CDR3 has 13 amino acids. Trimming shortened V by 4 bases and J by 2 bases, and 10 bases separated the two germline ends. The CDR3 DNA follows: TGCGCCAGCAGCACGGGAGCCCCCTACGAGCAGTACTTC. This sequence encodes CASSTGAPYEQYF.

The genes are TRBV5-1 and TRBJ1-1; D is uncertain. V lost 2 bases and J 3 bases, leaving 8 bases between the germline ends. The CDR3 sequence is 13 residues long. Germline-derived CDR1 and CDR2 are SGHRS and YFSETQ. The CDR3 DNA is TGCGCCAGCAGCTTTAACGGCCACACTGAAGCTTTCTTT. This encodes CASSFNGHTEAFF. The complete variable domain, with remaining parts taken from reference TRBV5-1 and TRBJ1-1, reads KAGVTQTPRYLIKTRGQQVTLSCSPISGHRSVSWYQQTPGQGLQFLFEYFSETQRNKGNFPGRFSGRQFSNSRSEMNVSTLELGDSALYLCASSFNGHTEAFFGQGTRLTVV.

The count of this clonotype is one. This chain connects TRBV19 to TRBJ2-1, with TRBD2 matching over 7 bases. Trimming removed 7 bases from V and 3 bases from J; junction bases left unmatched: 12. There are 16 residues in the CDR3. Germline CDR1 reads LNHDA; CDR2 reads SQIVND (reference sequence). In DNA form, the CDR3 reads TGTGCCAGTATTCGGGGCGGGCTAGCGGACTACAATGAGCAGTTCTTC. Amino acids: CASIRGGLADYNEQFF.

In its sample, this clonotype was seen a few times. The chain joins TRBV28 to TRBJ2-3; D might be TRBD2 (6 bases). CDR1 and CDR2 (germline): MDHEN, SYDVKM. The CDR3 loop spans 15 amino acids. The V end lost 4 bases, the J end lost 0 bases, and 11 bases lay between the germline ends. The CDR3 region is CASSSLAGSTDTQYF. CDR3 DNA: TGTGCCAGCAGTTCCCTGGCGGGGAGCACAGATACGCAGTATTTT.

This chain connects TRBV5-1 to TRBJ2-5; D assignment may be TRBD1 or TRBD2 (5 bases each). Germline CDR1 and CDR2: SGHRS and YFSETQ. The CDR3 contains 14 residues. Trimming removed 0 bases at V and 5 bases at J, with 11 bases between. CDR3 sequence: CASSLEGRGETQYF. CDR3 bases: TGCGCCAGCAGCTTGGAGGGCCGGGGCGAGACCCAGTACTTC.

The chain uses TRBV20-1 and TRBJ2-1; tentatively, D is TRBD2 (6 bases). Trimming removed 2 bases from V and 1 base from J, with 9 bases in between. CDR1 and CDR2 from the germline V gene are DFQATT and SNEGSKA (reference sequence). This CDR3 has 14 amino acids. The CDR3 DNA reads TGCAGTGCTAGATACGGGAGATCCTACAATGAGCAGTTCTTC. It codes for CSARYGRSYNEQFF.

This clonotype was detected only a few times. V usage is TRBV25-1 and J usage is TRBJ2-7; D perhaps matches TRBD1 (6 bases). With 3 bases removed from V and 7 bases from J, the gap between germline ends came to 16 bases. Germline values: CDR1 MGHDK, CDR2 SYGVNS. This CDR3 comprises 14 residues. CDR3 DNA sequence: TGTGCCAGCAGTGATGCACAGGGAGTTTGGGAGCAGTACTTC. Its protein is CASSDAQGVWEQYF.

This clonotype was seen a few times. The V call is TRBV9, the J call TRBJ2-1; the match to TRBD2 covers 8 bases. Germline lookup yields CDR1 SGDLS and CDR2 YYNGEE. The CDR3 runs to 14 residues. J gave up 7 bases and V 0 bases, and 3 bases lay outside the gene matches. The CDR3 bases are TGTGCCAGCAGCGTAGGAGGGACTAGAAATGAGCAGTTCTTC. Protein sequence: CASSVGGTRNEQFF.

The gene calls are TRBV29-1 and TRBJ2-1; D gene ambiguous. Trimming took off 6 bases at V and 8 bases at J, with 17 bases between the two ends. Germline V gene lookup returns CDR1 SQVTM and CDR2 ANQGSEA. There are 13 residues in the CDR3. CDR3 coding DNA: TGCAGCGTCGCCCCTTTAATTACCGATGAGCAGTTCTTC. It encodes CSVAPLITDEQFF.

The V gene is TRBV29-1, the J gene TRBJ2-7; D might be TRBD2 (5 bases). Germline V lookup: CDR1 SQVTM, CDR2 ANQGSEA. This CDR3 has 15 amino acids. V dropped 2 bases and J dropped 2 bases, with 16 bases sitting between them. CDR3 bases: TGCAGCGTTGAAAGTCGGACTCGCTTACCCTACGAGCAGTACTTC. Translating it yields CSVESRTRLPYEQYF.

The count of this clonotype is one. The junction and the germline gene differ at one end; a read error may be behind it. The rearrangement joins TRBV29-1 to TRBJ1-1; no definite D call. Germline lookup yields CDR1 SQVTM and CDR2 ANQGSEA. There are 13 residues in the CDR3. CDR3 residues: CSVGKLGETEAFF. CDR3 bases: TGCAGCGTTGGGAAACTCGGGGAGACTGAGGCTTTCTTT.

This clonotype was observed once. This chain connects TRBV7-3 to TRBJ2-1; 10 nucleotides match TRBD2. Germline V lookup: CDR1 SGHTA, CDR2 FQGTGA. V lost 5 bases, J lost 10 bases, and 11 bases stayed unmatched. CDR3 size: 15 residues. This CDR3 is CASSPSGGAQWEQFF. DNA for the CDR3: TGTGCCAGCAGCCCTAGCGGGGGAGCTCAGTGGGAGCAGTTCTTC.

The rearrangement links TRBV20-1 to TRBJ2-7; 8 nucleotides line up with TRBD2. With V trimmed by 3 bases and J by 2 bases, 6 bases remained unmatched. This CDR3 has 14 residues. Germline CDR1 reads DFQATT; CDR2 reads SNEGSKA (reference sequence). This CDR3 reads CSARGGTSTYEQYF. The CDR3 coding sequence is TGCAGTGCTAGGGGGGGGACTAGTACCTACGAGCAGTACTTC.

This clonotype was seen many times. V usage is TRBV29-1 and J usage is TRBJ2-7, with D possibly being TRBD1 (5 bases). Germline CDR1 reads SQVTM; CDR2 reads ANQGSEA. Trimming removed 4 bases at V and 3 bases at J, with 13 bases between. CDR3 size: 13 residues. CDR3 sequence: CSVGRRDGYEQYF. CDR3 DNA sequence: TGCAGCGTTGGACGCAGGGATGGCTACGAGCAGTACTTC.

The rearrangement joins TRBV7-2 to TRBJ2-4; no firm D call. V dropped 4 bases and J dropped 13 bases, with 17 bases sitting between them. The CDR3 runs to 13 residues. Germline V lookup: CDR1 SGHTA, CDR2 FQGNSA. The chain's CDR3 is CASSYTLLREQYF. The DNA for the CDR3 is TGTGCCAGCAGCTATACCCTGTTAAGAGAGCAGTACTTC.

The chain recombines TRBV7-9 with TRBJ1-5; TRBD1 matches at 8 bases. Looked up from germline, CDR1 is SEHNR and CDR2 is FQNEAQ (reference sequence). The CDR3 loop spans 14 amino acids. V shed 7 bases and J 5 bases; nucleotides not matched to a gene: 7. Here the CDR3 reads CASTRGQADQPQHF. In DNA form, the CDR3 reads TGTGCCAGCACCCGGGGACAGGCGGATCAGCCCCAGCATTTT.

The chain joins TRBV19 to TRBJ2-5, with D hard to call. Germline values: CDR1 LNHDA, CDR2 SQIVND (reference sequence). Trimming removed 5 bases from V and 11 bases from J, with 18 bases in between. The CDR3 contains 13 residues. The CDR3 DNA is TGTGCCAGTAGTCGCGTACCTACTACGCTGCAGTACTTC. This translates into CASSRVPTTLQYF.